The rows below give T cell receptor beta chains drawn from one sample of a study of cytomegalovirus exposure and HLA in healthy donors. Only in-frame clones appear in the TCRdb table, and some are missing; sequencing was by immunoSEQ multiplex PCR. The profile shows 150,000 to 200,000 clones, roughly 78% of them singletons. The sample comprised PBMCs. All receptors come from a man aged 35-49 years in good health and CMV-seropositive. The CDR3 runs from the conserved cysteine through the conserved F or W. The order of the fields is CDR3 protein, V gene, J gene, CDR3 length.

CDR3aa: CASRGGNSPLHF; v_gene: TRBV6-5; j_gene: TRBJ1-6; len: 12
CDR3aa: CASTPLAGGSTDTQYF; v_gene: TRBV19; j_gene: TRBJ2-3; len: 16
CDR3aa: CASSTEQLRNEKLFF; v_gene: TRBV19; j_gene: TRBJ1-4; len: 15
CDR3aa: CASSPGLASSYEQYF; v_gene: TRBV27; j_gene: TRBJ2-7; len: 15
CDR3aa: CASSPGQGAGGQYF; v_gene: TRBV7-9; j_gene: TRBJ2-7; len: 14
CDR3aa: CASSFKQGSYEQYF; v_gene: TRBV27; j_gene: TRBJ2-7; len: 14
CDR3aa: CASNRGGAGTDTQYF; v_gene: TRBV5-6; j_gene: TRBJ2-3; len: 15
CDR3aa: CASILIQGKETQYF; v_gene: TRBV7-8; j_gene: TRBJ2-5; len: 14
CDR3aa: CATSEGARDEQYF; v_gene: TRBV2; j_gene: TRBJ2-7; len: 13
CDR3aa: CASSLVGTGRGSGNTIYF; v_gene: TRBV7-9; j_gene: TRBJ1-3; len: 18
CDR3aa: CASSLGFTTRSNEKLFF; v_gene: TRBV5-1; j_gene: TRBJ1-4; len: 17
CDR3aa: CASSFRGGGYNEQFF; v_gene: TRBV5-1; j_gene: TRBJ2-1; len: 15
CDR3aa: CAISLTGGEYGYTF; v_gene: TRBV10-3; j_gene: TRBJ1-2; len: 14
CDR3aa: CASSTSVVTDTQYF; v_gene: TRBV18; j_gene: TRBJ2-3; len: 14
CDR3aa: CASSLDGTVENTIYF; v_gene: TRBV5-1; j_gene: TRBJ1-3; len: 15
CDR3aa: CASGGFPAQETQYF; v_gene: TRBV7-7; j_gene: TRBJ2-5; len: 14
CDR3aa: CASSFLAGNQETQYF; v_gene: TRBV5-5; j_gene: TRBJ2-5; len: 15
CDR3aa: CASSLPGPAYNSPLHF; v_gene: TRBV27; j_gene: TRBJ1-6; len: 16
CDR3aa: CATHHGTGGNSEQYF; v_gene: TRBV7-8; j_gene: TRBJ2-7; len: 15
CDR3aa: CASSLTDTQYF; v_gene: TRBV11-2; j_gene: TRBJ2-3; len: 11
CDR3aa: CASRAGLLNTEAFF; v_gene: TRBV7-9; j_gene: TRBJ1-1; len: 14
CDR3aa: CATHGGGRNTGELFF; v_gene: TRBV2; j_gene: TRBJ2-2; len: 15
CDR3aa: CASSHWTGNIYEQYF; v_gene: TRBV11-2; j_gene: TRBJ2-7; len: 15
CDR3aa: CASSLRSVSYNEQFF; v_gene: TRBV5-4; j_gene: TRBJ2-1; len: 15
CDR3aa: CASAVHREETQYF; v_gene: TRBV5-1; j_gene: TRBJ2-5; len: 13